Presented here are 7 T cell receptor beta chains from one specimen sequenced in a study of control samples from healthy donors and cancer patients. Some clones are missing from TCRdb's copy, which holds only in-frame ones; the method was immunoSEQ multiplex PCR. The table lists about 130,000 clones, roughly 94% of them singletons. The sequencing input was PBMCs. These TCRs come from a man in his fifties or sixties with colorectal cancer.

This chain uses TRBV4-2 with TRBJ2-1, with 7 bases fitting TRBD2. V shed 0 bases, J shed 4 bases, and the junction held 6 bases outside the gene matches. CDR1 is LGHNA, CDR2 YNFKEQ, per germline. This CDR3 is built from 16 residues. This CDR3 reads CASSQEAAGTYNEQFF. The CDR3 DNA is TGTGCCAGCAGCCAAGAAGCAGCGGGGACGTACAATGAGCAGTTCTTC.

The V call is TRBV5-1, the J call TRBJ1-1, with D maybe TRBD1 (5 bases). The germline V gene has CDR1 SGHRS and CDR2 YFSETQ. The ends were cut back, 4 bases at V and 3 bases at J, with 13 bases in the middle. The CDR3 has 14 amino acids. The CDR3 nucleotides are TGCGCCAGCAGCCTCAGGGAAGCGTACACTGAAGCTTTCTTT. As protein: CASSLREAYTEAFF. The complete variable domain, with remaining parts taken from reference TRBV5-1 and TRBJ1-1, reads KAGVTQTPRYLIKTRGQQVTLSCSPISGHRSVSWYQQTPGQGLQFLFEYFSETQRNKGNFPGRFSGRQFSNSRSEMNVSTLELGDSALYLCASSLREAYTEAFFGQGTRLTVV.

The V gene is TRBV24-1, the J gene TRBJ2-1; 10 bases align to TRBD1. CDR3 size: 15 residues. V gave up 4 bases and J gave up 6 bases; unmatched junction bases: 5. Germline CDR1 and CDR2: KGHDR and SFDVKD. CDR3 bases: TGTGCCACCAGTGACGACAGGGGGCGTCTCAATGAGCAGTTCTTC. It codes for CATSDDRGRLNEQFF.

The chain combines TRBV29-1 with TRBJ1-2; 9 bases fit TRBD1. V gave up 8 bases and J gave up 5 bases; unmatched junction bases: 9. The CDR3 is 13 residues long. Germline V lookup: CDR1 SQVTM, CDR2 ANQGSEA. CDR3 nucleotide sequence: TGCAGCACCCGGGACAGGGCCTTTTATGGCTACACCTTC. Amino acids: CSTRDRAFYGYTF.

To note about this clone: Within the sample, other DNA sequences also encode this same CDR3. V usage is TRBV5-1 and J usage is TRBJ1-2; no clear D. Deletions cut 0 bases from V and 2 bases from J, with 8 bases between. CDR1 and CDR2 (germline): SGHRS, YFSETQ. This CDR3 is 14 amino acids long. The CDR3 is CASSLGGRNYGYTF. CDR3 sequence (DNA): TGCGCCAGCAGCTTGGGAGGGCGAAACTATGGCTACACCTTC.

J is TRBJ2-7 and V is TRBV2; 10 nucleotides match TRBD1. This CDR3 comprises 15 residues. The V and J ends lost 7 bases and 3 bases, in that order; junction bases with no gene match: 9. Germline lookup yields CDR1 SNHLY and CDR2 FYNNEI. The CDR3 sequence: CASTEDRGRIYEQYF. In DNA form, the CDR3 reads TGTGCCAGCACCGAAGACAGGGGGCGAATCTACGAGCAGTACTTC.

The chain employs TRBV28 and TRBJ2-2, with unresolved D. CDR1 and CDR2 (germline): MDHEN, SYDVKM. V lost 6 bases, J lost 3 bases, and 11 bases lay in between. The CDR3 runs 14 residues. CDR3 in DNA: TGTGCCAGCAGCCCATCCGTGGACACCGGGGAGCTGTTTTTT. Translation gives CASSPSVDTGELFF.